Only a few counts were recorded for the clone carrying this T cell receptor (beta chain). Its antigen is unknown. Expressed TCRB transcripts were sequenced, since all the RNA that had been isolated was reverse transcribed. Clones were sequenced by immunoSEQ multiplex PCR, and TCRdb holds only the in-frame ones, with some missing. Seen here are about 52,000 clones, around 45% observed once, and the top ten hold roughly 1.4%. This entry is derived from a study of beta chain features in type 1 diabetes. Broader study findings: Type 1 diabetes patients had TCRB CDR3s that were shorter (moderately but significantly so) in all four CD4+ subsets. Any PCR bias toward short templates would affect both groups alike. Whether TCRB rearrangement is influenced by HLA type went unresolved here. It was among patients, rather than healthy donors, that naive, central memory and Treg TCRB repertoires appeared more similar.

Every participating donor gave one draw, a heparinised blood sample averaging about 100 mL. This sequence originates from a man aged 30-40 years with type 1 diabetes. Sequencing was performed on Tregs from blood.

Here the CDR3 reads CASSWGGAFTDTQYF. CDR3 DNA: TGTGCCAGCAGTTGGGGCGGGGCATTCACAGATACGCAGTATTTT. The chain combines TRBV2 with TRBJ2-3, with a possible D match to TRBD2 (6 bases). The length of the CDR3 is 15 residues. CDR1 is SNHLY, CDR2 FYNNEI, per germline. Trimming took 5 bases from V and 2 from J, leaving 14 bases between them.